Shown below are 31 T cell receptor beta chains from a single sample sequenced in a study of CD8 T cells in ankylosing spondylitis. Study-level results: One TCR beta motif, made up of seven to nine highly homologous variants, appeared characteristic of ankylosing spondylitis blood.

One entry per CDR3 protein, called by TCRdb with MiXCR from the 5' RACE reads. Of fewer than 450,000 distinct CDR3 sequences in the sample, 15% to 20% were seen once. No antigen has been identified for these receptors. The specimen was blood, either unsorted or a sorted T cell fraction (not recorded which). These receptor sequences come from a male donor with ankylosing spondylitis.

The chain has TRBV4-2 and TRBJ2-2; 7 bases are shared with TRBD2. J gave up 3 bases and V 5 bases, and 6 bases lay outside the gene matches. CDR1 is LGHNA, CDR2 YNFKEQ, per germline. This CDR3 has 15 amino acids. The CDR3 DNA reads TGTGCCAGCAGCGCGAGCGGGACCTACACCGGGGAGCTGTTTTTT. It specifies CASSASGTYTGELFF.

This clonotype was detected a few times. The gene calls are TRBV29-1 and TRBJ1-1; 10 bases align to TRBD1. This CDR3 region has 16 residues. The V gene's germline CDR1 is SQVTM and CDR2 ANQGSEA. With V trimmed by 0 bases and J by 3 bases, 7 bases remained unmatched. CDR3 coding DNA: TGCAGCGTTGAAGACCTGCCCGGGACAGGGGACACTGAAGCTTTCTTT. Translation gives CSVEDLPGTGDTEAFF. Drawing the rest from reference TRBV29-1 and TRBJ1-1, the complete variable domain is SAVISQKPSRDICQRGTSLTIQCQVDSQVTMMFWYRQQPGQSLTLIATANQGSEATYESGFVIDKFPISRPNLTFSTLTVSNMSPEDSSIYLCSVEDLPGTGDTEAFFGQGTRLTVV.

V is TRBV2 and J is TRBJ1-2; 8 bases fit TRBD1. The CDR3 spans 13 residues. The ends lost 6 bases at V and 8 bases at J; junction bases unmatched: 8. Germline CDR1 SNHLY, CDR2 FYNNEI. CDR3 in amino acids: CASSPGQGMGYTF. CDR3 coding DNA: TGTGCCAGCAGCCCCGGACAGGGCATGGGCTACACCTTC.

The chain employs TRBV12-3 or TRBV12-4 and TRBJ1-3, with a weak D call TRBD1 (5 bases). The V end was cut by 1 base, the J end by 5 bases, with 6 bases between. CDR3 length: 13 amino acids. The CDR3 DNA reads TGTGCCAGCAGTTTAGGGGGACGAAACACCATATATTTT. Residues: CASSLGGRNTIYF.

In its sample, this clonotype was seen a few times. The chain combines TRBV10-3 with TRBJ2-6; 8 positions agree with TRBD1. Germline loops: CDR1 ENHRY, CDR2 SYGVKD. The CDR3 is 17 amino acids. Trimming cost V 8 bases and J 1 base; bases outside gene matches: 10. The CDR3 here is CAILPGQGTSGANVLTF. The CDR3 DNA sequence: TGTGCCATCCTGCCAGGACAGGGAACGTCTGGGGCCAACGTCCTGACTTTC.

This clonotype appeared a few times. This chain uses TRBV29-1 with TRBJ1-2; 9 bases fit TRBD1. This CDR3 region has 14 residues. V lost 2 bases and J lost 2; bases outside the gene matches: 3. Looked up from germline, CDR1 is SQVTM and CDR2 is ANQGSEA. The CDR3 DNA reads TGCAGCGTTGAATCCGGACAGGGGAACTATGGCTACACCTTC. It codes for CSVESGQGNYGYTF.

The CDR3 region is CASSSGQSGELFF. The CDR3 DNA reads TGTGCCAGCAGCTCGGGACAGTCTGGGGAGCTGTTTTTT. This chain links TRBV7-3 with TRBJ2-2, with TRBD1 matching over 7 bases. Germline trimming cut 4 bases from V and 8 bases from J; bases unmatched to any gene: 4. The CDR3 has 13 residues. From germline, CDR1 is SGHTA and CDR2 FQGTGA.

This chain links TRBV12-3 or TRBV12-4 with TRBJ1-3, with TRBD1 as a possible D gene (5 bases). The CDR3 is made up of 19 amino acids. V was clipped by 6 bases and J by 0 bases, with 24 bases between them. The CDR3 reads CASSPGSLRKGPSGNTIYF. The DNA of the CDR3 is TGTGCCAGCAGCCCCGGGAGCCTTCGTAAGGGGCCCTCTGGAAACACCATATATTTT.

The V gene is TRBV29-1, the J gene TRBJ1-2; a possible D gene is TRBD1 (6 bases). Between the trimmed V and J ends, which lost 0 bases and 11 bases, there was a span of 13 bases. CDR1 and CDR2 from the germline V gene are SQVTM and ANQGSEA. There are 12 residues in the CDR3. CDR3 residues: CSVEDLDRRYTF. Here the CDR3 DNA reads TGCAGCGTTGAAGATCTCGACAGGAGGTACACCTTC.

This clonotype has more than one count but fewer than ten. The chain links TRBV7-2 to TRBJ2-1, with D unresolved. The V end was cut by 4 bases, the J end by 6 bases, with 7 bases between. The CDR3 loop spans 12 amino acids. Germline CDR1 is SGHTA and CDR2 is FQGNSA. Written as DNA, the CDR3 is TGTGCCAGCAGCTCCCGTCTCAATGAGCAGTTCTTC. Translation gives CASSSRLNEQFF.

The chain uses TRBV10-3 and TRBJ2-5; D gene uncertain. The germline V gene has CDR1 ENHRY and CDR2 SYGVKD. The CDR3 totals 13 residues. The V and J ends lost 4 bases and 3 bases respectively, with 9 bases between them. The CDR3 DNA reads as TGTGCCATCAGTGGCGACGGAAAAGAGACCCAGTACTTC. As protein: CAISGDGKETQYF.

Only a few counts were recorded for this clonotype. The V gene is TRBV7-9, the J gene TRBJ1-1; tentative D call: TRBD1 (5 bases). Between the trimmed V and J ends, which lost 3 bases and 5 bases, there was a span of 13 bases. Germline V gene data show CDR1 as SEHNR and CDR2 as FQNEAQ (reference sequence). This CDR3 region has 14 residues. The CDR3 loop is CASSFGALGTEAFF. The CDR3 DNA follows: TGTGCCAGCAGCTTCGGGGCCCTGGGTACTGAAGCTTTCTTT.

This rearrangement joins TRBV20-1 to TRBJ2-5; a possible D gene is TRBD1 (5 bases). CDR3 size: 14 residues. Germline CDR1 DFQATT, CDR2 SNEGSKA (reference sequence). V was clipped by 6 bases and J by 4 bases, with 18 bases between them. The chain's CDR3 is CSAETATSPETQYF. DNA of the CDR3: TGCAGTGCAGAGACAGCCACCTCTCCAGAGACCCAGTACTTC.

This sequence joins TRBV20-1 and TRBJ2-1; 8 bases fit TRBD1. CDR1 DFQATT and CDR2 SNEGSKA come from the germline V gene (reference sequence). Unmatched junction bases numbered 9, after V lost 6 bases and J lost 8 bases. The CDR3 sequence is 13 residues long. DNA of the CDR3: TGCAGTGCCACAGGGGGACCTACGGATGAGCAGTTCTTC. Its protein is CSATGGPTDEQFF.

This clonotype was found a few times. V usage is TRBV20-1 and J usage is TRBJ2-7; perhaps TRBD1 as D (5 bases). V lost 5 bases to trimming and J lost 5 bases, with 22 bases between them. Germline CDR1 DFQATT, CDR2 SNEGSKA (reference sequence). The CDR3 runs to 15 residues. Written as DNA, the CDR3 is TGCAGTGCTCCCAGGGCCGGCGCCGGTGGGAACGAGCAGTACTTC. Its protein product is CSAPRAGAGGNEQYF.

Here the CDR3 DNA reads TGTGCCAGCCCCGAAAAAGGGGACCGGCCCTCTGAAGCTTTCTTT. It is translated as CASPEKGDRPSEAFF. This chain connects TRBV7-3 to TRBJ1-1, with D possibly TRBD1 on 5 matching bases. This CDR3 region has 15 residues. V was cut by 8 bases and J by 6 bases, with 22 bases left in between. Germline assignment: CDR1 SGHTA and CDR2 FQGTGA.

This clonotype was detected ten times or more. The chain couples TRBV5-1 to TRBJ2-1; D could derive from TRBD1 or TRBD2 (6 bases each). CDR1 is SGHRS and CDR2 is YFSETQ in the germline V gene. The CDR3 totals 15 residues. The V end lost 0 bases, the J end lost 7 bases, and 14 bases lay between the germline ends. The CDR3 region has the DNA TGCGCCAGCAGCTTGGAGGGGGGATTGTGGAATGAGCAGTTCTTC. It translates to CASSLEGGLWNEQFF.

V and J are TRBV3-1 and TRBJ1-2; D is perhaps TRBD1 (6 bases). From germline, CDR1 is LGHDT and CDR2 YNNKEL (reference sequence). The CDR3 covers 14 residues. Between the trimmed V and J ends, which lost 3 bases and 6 bases, there was a span of 14 bases. The CDR3 loop is CASSQLQGLDGYTF. DNA for the CDR3: TGTGCCAGCAGCCAGTTACAGGGTTTGGATGGCTACACCTTC.

The chain uses TRBV10-3 and TRBJ1-2; D call uncertain. This CDR3 region has 12 residues. The germline V gene has CDR1 ENHRY and CDR2 SYGVKD. V lost 4 bases and J 0 bases, leaving 3 bases between the germline ends. CDR3 sequence reads: CAISGSNYGYTF. The CDR3 nucleotides read TGTGCCATCAGTGGATCTAACTATGGCTACACCTTC.

The V and J genes are TRBV6-2 or TRBV6-3 and TRBJ1-2; D call uncertain. Trimming stripped 2 bases from V and 2 bases from J, with 9 bases between. CDR1 is MNHEY, CDR2 SVGEGT, per germline. The CDR3 runs 14 residues. This chain's CDR3 is CASSYARTNYGYTF. CDR3 DNA sequence: TGTGCCAGCAGTTACGCCAGGACGAACTATGGCTACACCTTC.

This clonotype was detected once. The rearrangement joins TRBV2 to TRBJ2-1, with 10 bases that match TRBD2. This CDR3 spans 16 amino acids. Germline loops: CDR1 SNHLY, CDR2 FYNNEI. Trimming cost V 6 bases and J 7 bases; bases outside gene matches: 12. This chain's CDR3 is CASRGRLAGILNEQFF. CDR3 in DNA: TGTGCCAGCAGGGGGAGACTAGCGGGCATACTTAATGAGCAGTTCTTC.

This clonotype was recorded many times. This chain links TRBV18 with TRBJ2-3; D gene unclear. V lost 0 bases to trimming and J lost 3 bases, with 7 bases between them. From germline, CDR1 is KGHSH and CDR2 LQKENI. The CDR3 has 14 amino acids. The CDR3 region has the DNA TGTGCCAGCTCACCACCGGAGAAGACAGATACGCAGTATTTT. This encodes CASSPPEKTDTQYF.

The sample holds a few counts of this clonotype. CDR3 sequence (DNA): TGTGCCAGCACTACAATGGCAGGCAGTATAAATGAGCAGTTCTTC. Its translation: CASTTMAGSINEQFF. The chain recombines TRBV6-1 with TRBJ2-1, with D unclear. Germline V gene data show CDR1 as MNHNS and CDR2 as SASEGT. The CDR3 has 15 amino acids. V was trimmed by 7 bases and J by 7 bases, leaving 20 bases between them.

This sequence joins TRBV19 and TRBJ2-1, with D possibly being TRBD1 (7 bases). Germline V gene data show CDR1 as LNHDA and CDR2 as SQIVND (reference sequence). Trimming cost V 3 bases and J 7 bases, with 16 bases left between them. CDR3 length equals 15 residues. The CDR3 sequence: CASSIGRGEWNEQFF. CDR3 sequence (DNA): TGTGCCAGTAGTATCGGCAGGGGGGAATGGAATGAGCAGTTCTTC.

In this sample, this clonotype turned up a few times. The V and J genes are TRBV5-1 and TRBJ2-2, with D perhaps matching TRBD1 (6 bases). Trimming removed 5 bases at V and 3 bases at J, with 14 bases between. The germline V gene encodes CDR1 SGHRS and CDR2 YFSETQ. CDR3 length: 15 amino acids. CDR3 DNA: TGCGCCAGCAGACAGACAGGCGCTGACACCGGGGAGCTGTTTTTT. As protein: CASRQTGADTGELFF.

This clonotype showed up many times. The V call is TRBV27, the J call TRBJ1-3; a weak D match, TRBD1 (6 bases). Germline V CDR1 and CDR2: MNHEY, SMNVEV (reference sequence). Between the trimmed V and J ends, which lost 8 bases and 2 bases, there was a span of 13 bases. This CDR3 has 14 amino acids. The DNA for the CDR3 is TGTGCCAGCTCGAAACAGGGAACTGGAAACACCATATATTTT. This translates into CASSKQGTGNTIYF.

The V and J genes are TRBV7-9 and TRBJ2-1; 7 positions agree with TRBD2. V dropped 1 base and J dropped 5; count of bases not matched to a gene: 5. This CDR3 has 15 amino acids. The germline V gene encodes CDR1 SEHNR and CDR2 FQNEAQ (reference sequence). CDR3 loop: CASSLGWGGDNEQFF. Here the CDR3 DNA reads TGTGCCAGCAGCTTAGGGTGGGGGGGAGACAATGAGCAGTTCTTC.

The V gene is TRBV30, the J gene TRBJ1-5; D is possibly TRBD1 (5 bases). Trimming pared 4 bases from V and 0 bases from J, leaving 13 bases between. The CDR3 covers 15 residues. Germline V lookup: CDR1 GTSNPN, CDR2 SVGIG (reference sequence). The CDR3 DNA sequence: TGTGCCTGGAACATCGGACACCTTAGCAATCAGCCCCAGCATTTT. Its translation is CAWNIGHLSNQPQHF.

This chain joins TRBV4-3 and TRBJ2-7; D not resolved. The length of the CDR3 is 14 residues. Germline CDR1 reads LGHNA; CDR2 reads YSLEER. V lost 1 base and J lost 3, with 10 bases in between. The CDR3 DNA reads as TGCGCCAGCAGCCAAGCCAGTGGACGCTACGAGCAGTACTTC. It specifies CASSQASGRYEQYF.

This clonotype was counted only a few times. The chain couples TRBV6-1 to TRBJ2-2, with 9 bases that match TRBD1. Germline V CDR1 and CDR2: MNHNS, SASEGT. This CDR3 contains 15 residues. J was trimmed by 6 bases and V by 6 bases; bases with no gene match: 8. The CDR3 nucleotides are TGTGCCAGCAGCCCCGGGACAGGGCCCGCCGGGGAGCTGTTTTTT. Translating it yields CASSPGTGPAGELFF.

The gene calls are TRBV10-3 and TRBJ1-1; no definite D call. Germline CDR1 and CDR2: ENHRY and SYGVKD. The V gene lost 0 bases and the J gene lost 1 base, with 9 bases spanning the gap. The CDR3 sequence is 15 residues long. CDR3 nucleotide sequence: TGTGCCATCAGTGAGTCCGGAACGGCGAACACTGAAGCTTTCTTT. Protein: CAISESGTANTEAFF.